The T cell receptor beta chain described here comes from a study of cytomegalovirus exposure and HLA in healthy donors (dated by TCRdb to 2016 to 2017). Background for the entire study: In an earlier analysis of some 550 of the donors, around 290 Gb of sequence data and 90 million to 130 million unique TCR beta sequences from roughly 180 million T cells were reported. A later genetic analysis used genome-wide SNP genotypes for about 60% of the roughly 700 donors, treating that subset as a discovery cohort. Donor age, sex, ethnicity and CMV serostatus were collected together with the repertoire data. Among a few hundred genotyped donors of the cohort, an average of approximately 230,000 unique TCR beta nucleotide sequences were sequenced per donor, roughly 18% of them non-productive. Using immunosequencing, the study profiled T cell repertoires from around 680 subjects and related those repertoires to cytomegalovirus serostatus. In addition to the first cohort of 666 subjects, a separate validation cohort of approximately 130 different subjects was used. In a later analysis, previously published TCR beta repertoires from fewer than 750 donors were re-analyzed and high-resolution HLA genotyping was added so that TCR occurrence patterns could be studied. In the later analysis, no new phenotypic data were used to find candidate immune exposures; instead, reliance was placed on TCR beta sequences and their occurrence across donors. The number of donors typed differed by locus, with roughly 629-640 for A, B, C, DRB1 and DQB1, more than 500 for DQA1, 606 for DPA1, and around 450 for DPB1. Both class I and class II loci were covered by HLA typing, at four-digit resolution. All discovery cohort repertoires had been generated using a single sequencing platform. To decide whether each TCR beta V gene segment behaved as functional or pseudogenic, an earlier analysis of approximately 600 of the donors relied on high-throughput TCR beta sequencing. An early release that covered 640 HLA-typed donors contained around 300 gigabases of sequencing data and some 87 million unique TCR sequences. The genetic ancestry cluster associated with self-reported Caucasian donors included about four fifths of the roughly 390 genotyped donors. About five DR-DQ haplotypes were handled as single units for association and clustering because linkage in the cohort was strong. The study aimed to test whether signatures of past pathogen exposure could be identified by cataloging public T cell receptors. High-throughput TCR immunosequencing, statistical association of individual TCRs with disease status, and machine learning were combined to predict cytomegalovirus infection status. What the work shows at the level of the full study, not this receptor alone: The presence/absence analyses assumed that sequencing depth was roughly uniform across donors, and that assumption may not be true. In an earlier analysis of approximately 590 of the donors, most TCR beta V segments appeared in productive rearrangements about 87% or about 30% of the time, broadly matching IMGT annotations. At a false discovery rate of 0.05, a later analysis linked about 16,000 TCR beta sequences to specific HLA alleles. Correlated functional status among segregating V segments might reflect linkage disequilibrium, but an unknown experimental factor could not be ruled out. In a later analysis, several top co-occurrence clusters were reported to appear linked to parvovirus B19, influenza, CMV and Epstein-Barr virus. A further reported finding was that TCR beta sequences accurately predicted the HLA-A and HLA-B alleles for most subjects in the first cohort. Because HLA typing was missing for some donors at each locus, association tests included only the typed subset. An association between a missense DCLRE1C variant and V-gene and J-gene trimming of TCR beta chains was found in a later genetic analysis and replicated in an independent cohort. The classifier was reported to diagnose cytomegalovirus status with high specificity and sensitivity in both the original cohort and the validation cohort. In a later analysis, most CMV-associated TCR beta chains were found to appear HLA-restricted, with HLA associations seemingly driven largely by CMV exposure. CMV serostatus was the only immune exposure information available for the cohort. According to the authors, the approach could potentially be generalized to other disease states and immunological phenotypes. In a later analysis, HLA-associated TCR beta chains were found to be more clonally expanded and to have lower generation probabilities than equally common non-associated chains. Strong co-occurrence of HLA alleles, especially DR and DQ, made assigning TCR associations to individual alleles difficult. A later genetic analysis reported fewer N-insertions in productive TCRs among donors in an Asian-associated ancestry cluster than the roughly 700-donor mean. According to a later analysis, TCR association rates differed among HLA loci, with DRB1 alleles showing the most associated TCRs and HLA-C alleles showing the fewest. Some IMGT-functional V segments, including TRBV6-2 and TRBV6-3, could not be told apart with the 87-base-pair reads, so those segments were excluded. A few of the identified cytomegalovirus-associated TCR beta chains were confirmed in vitro to be specific for cytomegalovirus antigens. Across donors, most TCR sequences were observed very rarely, whereas some public TCRs were present in many individuals. Only TCR beta chains were sequenced in this cohort, and the absence of alpha or paired-chain data limited detectable features. A cluster of highly shared sequence variants was judged likely to represent a technical artifact of the sequencing pipeline. Because counts were too low, 15 or so rarely observed V segments, including chromosome 9 orphons, were excluded from the earlier analysis of fewer than 650 of the donors. The study gave a list of about 150 TCR beta chains associated with cytomegalovirus.

V lost 4 bases and J lost 3 bases; the stretch between them is 19 bases long. The CDR3 goes from the cysteine to the phenylalanine over 17 residues. The read is trimmed to its CDR3 DNA, 51 bases read in frame from base 1. CDR1 SGHNT and CDR2 YYREEE were looked up in the germline V gene (reference sequence). Preparation of the library involved the immunoSEQ multiplex PCR assay. For the multiplex PCR, a mixture combining 60 forward primers for TCR Vbeta segments and 13 reverse primers for TCR Jbeta segments was used. The CDR3 region of rearranged TCR beta genes was amplified from genomic DNA with a multiplex PCR assay. Amplified TCR beta libraries were sequenced as 87-base-pair reads on the Illumina HiSeq System. In the paper's pipeline: Across the roughly 640 repertoires, a later analysis counted tens of millions of unique TCR beta chains, 9 million to 14 million of which were shared by at least two donors. A nearest-neighbor algorithm error-corrected the raw reads and collapsed the reads into unique sequences, merging closely related sequences to remove PCR and sequencing errors. CDR3 sequences were aligned to IMGT reference sequences to assign V, D and J gene segments. Each retained sequence needed at least a six-nucleotide match to both a V gene segment and a J gene segment. Rearrangements were called productive when the CDR3 lacked stop codons and stayed in frame with V and J; all others were non-productive. CDR3 was defined according to IMGT convention as the region running from the second conserved V-encoded cysteine to the conserved J-encoded phenylalanine. In an earlier analysis of more than 550 of the donors, sequences lacking an unambiguous match to a single V gene segment were excluded. In an earlier analysis of approximately 590 of the donors, a V segment was called functional when productive rearrangements were above 56.7%, and segregating when the standard deviation between donors exceeded 5%. A statistical classification framework was built for diagnosing cytomegalovirus status from the catalog of TCR beta chain sequences. A later analysis assigned V and J genes by comparing TCR nucleotide sequences with IMGT/GENE-DB human TR gene sequences. The TCRdist pipeline was used in a later analysis to assign CDR3 sequences and most-parsimonious VDJ recombination scenarios. In a later analysis, each TCR beta chain was defined by its CDR3 amino acid sequence together with its V-gene family, and reads lacking a unique V-gene family were excluded. To address suspected cross-contamination and a sequencing artifact, a later analysis removed some 620 highly shared, low-generation-probability nucleotide sequences. For each public chain, a later analysis derived a clonal expansion index from normalized ranks of inferred template counts within each repertoire. A later analysis computed generation probabilities with a VDJ recombination model fitted to out-of-frame rearrangements, and checked the results against IGoR. Hypergeometric tests were used in a later analysis to score TCR-TCR, TCR-HLA and TCR-CMV co-occurrence, with a repertoire-size bias correction applied to the TCR pairs. A later analysis estimated false discovery rates by permuting HLA or CMV assignments 20 times. In a later analysis, co-occurring TCRs were grouped with DBSCAN, and TCRdist sequence similarity was added when clustering was performed within HLA-allele-positive subsets. Co-occurrence clustering excluded repertoires with fewer than 30,000 or more than 120,000 public chains, plus five with anomalous nucleotide sharing. This immuneACCESS table, as held by TCRdb, lists in-frame sequences with V and J called but not all clones. Of the missing ones, under half trace to an unresolved V gene in checked studies; the others have no known cause. V and J calls and clone size are copied from that table; D and trimming were computed from the DNA. The sample profile shows about 150,000 clones; approximately 79% of them were found once. Clones ranked in the top ten supply under 8% of the sample.

Worth noting for this clone: Its antigen target is currently unknown. One base away there is no much larger clone; base qualities are not given.

The cohort was made up of approximately 700 healthy bone marrow donors. At the time of sampling, all cohort members were nominally healthy, though unrecorded immune exposures were likely present. The donor tested CMV seropositive, placing the donor among the 310 or so seropositive members of the cohort. A peripheral blood sample was collected from each donor, and TCR beta sequencing was performed on peripheral blood mononuclear cells. Genomic DNA was extracted from the blood cell samples with the Qiagen DNeasy Blood Extraction Kit. The sequence derives from a woman aged 50 to 65 in good health and CMV-seropositive. The sample comprised PBMCs. The V and J genes are TRBV5-4 and TRBJ2-2; TRBD1 is a possible D gene, resting on 6 matching bases. The sequenced DNA: TGTGCCAGCAGCCGGGATGTTGGGGGCGCTGACACCGGGGAGCTGTTTTTT. The translation is CASSRDVGGADTGELFF.